This T cell receptor beta chain was sequenced for a study of blood T cell repertoires in COVID-19. The data were produced by immunoSEQ multiplex PCR, yet TCRdb's version contains in-frame clones alone and is incomplete. There are approximately 350,000 clones in the sample; around 83% occur only once, and around 5% lies in the top ten. This CDR3 region has 14 residues. Per the germline V gene, CDR1 is SGHNT and CDR2 is YYREEE (reference sequence). V was pared by 0 bases and J by 4 bases, with 2 bases of the junction left unmatched. The sequence was collected from a woman in her forties or fifties who had recovered from COVID-19. The sequencing input was PBMCs or T cells enriched from blood (not recorded which). The V and J genes are TRBV5-4 and TRBJ2-5, with TRBD2 matching over 8 bases. The CDR3 DNA is TGTGCCAGCAGCTTGGGGCTAGCGGGAGAGACCCAGTACTTC. This sequence encodes CASSLGLAGETQYF.